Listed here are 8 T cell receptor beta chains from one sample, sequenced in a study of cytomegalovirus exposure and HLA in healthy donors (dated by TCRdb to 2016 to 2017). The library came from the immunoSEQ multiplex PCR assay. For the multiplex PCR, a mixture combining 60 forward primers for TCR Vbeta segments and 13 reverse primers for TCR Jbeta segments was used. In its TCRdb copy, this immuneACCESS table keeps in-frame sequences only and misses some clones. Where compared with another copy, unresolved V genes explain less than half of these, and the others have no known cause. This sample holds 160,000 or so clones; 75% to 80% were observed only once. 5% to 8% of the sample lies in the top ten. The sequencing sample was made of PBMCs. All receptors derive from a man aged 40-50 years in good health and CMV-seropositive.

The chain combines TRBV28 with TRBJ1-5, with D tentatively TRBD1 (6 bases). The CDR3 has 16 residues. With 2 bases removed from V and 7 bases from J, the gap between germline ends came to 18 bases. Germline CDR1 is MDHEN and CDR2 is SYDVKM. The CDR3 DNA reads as TGTGCCAGCAGTTTAGGGGCAGGGACAAGCGTACAGCCCCAGCATTTT. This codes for CASSLGAGTSVQPQHF.

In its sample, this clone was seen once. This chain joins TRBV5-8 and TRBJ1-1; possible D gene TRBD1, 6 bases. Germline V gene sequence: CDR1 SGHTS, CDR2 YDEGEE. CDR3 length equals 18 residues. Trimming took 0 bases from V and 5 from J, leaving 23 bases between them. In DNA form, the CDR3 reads TGTGCCAGCAGCTTGGCCGGACATGGCGGAAGGGACAAAACTGAAGCTTTCTTT. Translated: CASSLAGHGGRDKTEAFF.

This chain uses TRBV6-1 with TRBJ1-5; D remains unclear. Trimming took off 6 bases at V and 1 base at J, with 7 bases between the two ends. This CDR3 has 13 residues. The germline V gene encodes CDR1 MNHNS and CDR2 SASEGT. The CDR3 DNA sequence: TGTGCCAGCAGGGAGCAGAGCAATCAGCCCCAGCATTTT. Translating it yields CASREQSNQPQHF.

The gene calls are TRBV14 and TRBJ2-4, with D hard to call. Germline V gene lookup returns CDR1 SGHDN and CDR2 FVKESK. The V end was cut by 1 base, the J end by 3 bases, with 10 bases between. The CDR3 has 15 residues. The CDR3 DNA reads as TGTGCCAGCAGCCAAGGGTTGGCATTCAAAAACATTCAGTACTTC. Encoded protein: CASSQGLAFKNIQYF.

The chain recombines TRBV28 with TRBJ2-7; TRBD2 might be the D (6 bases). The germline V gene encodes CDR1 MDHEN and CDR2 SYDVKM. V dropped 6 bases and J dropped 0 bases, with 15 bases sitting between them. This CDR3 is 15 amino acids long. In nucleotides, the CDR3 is TGTGCCAGCAGCCCTCCCCGGACTAACTCCTACGAGCAGTACTTC. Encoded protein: CASSPPRTNSYEQYF. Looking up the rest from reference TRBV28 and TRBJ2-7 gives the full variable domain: DVKVTQSSRYLVKRTGEKVFLECVQDMDHENMFWYRQDPGLGLRLIYFSYDVKMKEKGDIPEGYSVSREKKERFSLILESASTNQTSMYLCASSPPRTNSYEQYFGPGTRLTVT.

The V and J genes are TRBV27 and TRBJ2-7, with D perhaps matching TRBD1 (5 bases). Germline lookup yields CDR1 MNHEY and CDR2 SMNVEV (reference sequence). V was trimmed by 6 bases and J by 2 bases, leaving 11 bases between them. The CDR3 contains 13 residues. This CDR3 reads CASSRDSPYEQYF. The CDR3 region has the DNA TGTGCCAGCAGCCGTGACAGTCCCTACGAGCAGTACTTC.

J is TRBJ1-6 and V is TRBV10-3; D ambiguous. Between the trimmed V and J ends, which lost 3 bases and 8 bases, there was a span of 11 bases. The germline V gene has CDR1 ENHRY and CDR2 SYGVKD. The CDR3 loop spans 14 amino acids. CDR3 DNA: TGTGCCATCAGTGAAGGGTTCGGGGATTCACCCCTCCACTTT. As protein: CAISEGFGDSPLHF.

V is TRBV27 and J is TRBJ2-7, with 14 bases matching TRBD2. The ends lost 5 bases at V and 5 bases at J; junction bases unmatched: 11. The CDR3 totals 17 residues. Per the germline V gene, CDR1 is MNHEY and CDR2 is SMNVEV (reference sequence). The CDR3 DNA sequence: TGTGCCAGCAGTGCAACACCGGGACTAGCGGGAGAAAACGAGCAGTACTTC. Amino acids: CASSATPGLAGENEQYF.